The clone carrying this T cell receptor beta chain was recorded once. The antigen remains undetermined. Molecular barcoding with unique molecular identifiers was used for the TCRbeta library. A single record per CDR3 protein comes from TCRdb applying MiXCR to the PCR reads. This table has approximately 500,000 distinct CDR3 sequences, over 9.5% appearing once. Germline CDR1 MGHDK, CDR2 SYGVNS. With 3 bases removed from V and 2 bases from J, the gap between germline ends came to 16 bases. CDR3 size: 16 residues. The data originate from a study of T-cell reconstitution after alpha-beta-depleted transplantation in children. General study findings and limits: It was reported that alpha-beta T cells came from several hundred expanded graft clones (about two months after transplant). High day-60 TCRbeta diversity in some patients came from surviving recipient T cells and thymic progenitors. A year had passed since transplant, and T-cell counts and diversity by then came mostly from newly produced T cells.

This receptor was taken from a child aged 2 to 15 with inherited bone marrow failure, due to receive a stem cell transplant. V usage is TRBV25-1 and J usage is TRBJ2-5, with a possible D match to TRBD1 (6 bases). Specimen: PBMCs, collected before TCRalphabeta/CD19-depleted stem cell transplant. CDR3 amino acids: CASSDWGQGRQETQYF. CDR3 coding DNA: TGTGCCAGCAGTGACTGGGGGCAGGGGCGTCAAGAGACCCAGTACTTC. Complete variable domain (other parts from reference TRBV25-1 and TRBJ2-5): EADIYQTPRYLVIGTGKKITLECSQTMGHDKMYWYQQDPGMELHLIHYSYGVNSTEKGDLSSESTVSRIRTEHFPLTLESARPSHTSQYLCASSDWGQGRQETQYFGPGTRLLVL.